The rows below give T cell receptor beta chains drawn from one sample of a study of T cell responses to AZD1222 COVID-19 vaccine. Produced via immunoSEQ multiplex PCR; TCRdb's table is partial and in-frame only. This sample yields 90,000 to 120,000 clones, of which about 86% are seen a single time; approximately 3% belongs to the top ten. The input for sequencing was peripheral blood, taken on day 0 of AZD1222 vaccination. The receptor source for this set is an adult in good health. CDR3s include the opening cysteine and the closing phenylalanine or tryptophan. Fields, in order: CDR3 length, V gene, D gene, clone size, J gene, CDR3 DNA, CDR3 protein. D genes are given only for firm matches. Clone size is shown for a subset of rows, as once, few, many or a class of expanded clone.

>14|TRBV19|NA|NA|TRBJ1-1
TGTGCCAGTAGTCCCCCCCCTGCGGGCACTGAAGCTTTCTTT
CASSPPPAGTEAFF
>15|TRBV19|NA|once|TRBJ2-1
TGTGCCAGTAGTATAGAGGGCTCCACGGGGAATGAGCAGTTCTTC
CASSIEGSTGNEQFF
>18|TRBV3-1/TRBV3-2|NA|NA|TRBJ2-5
TGTGCCAGCTCCCCCAACACCCTTTCCCAAACTCGGTGGAGGGCCCAGTACTTC
CASSPNTLSQTRWRAQYF
>16|TRBV6-5|NA|NA|TRBJ1-3
TGTGCCAGCAGTTACTCCCGCAGCCACTCTGGAAACACCATATATTTT
CASSYSRSHSGNTIYF
>15|TRBV4-1|NA|NA|TRBJ1-2
TGCGCCAGCAGCCAAGAAGGCGGTCGGCCCCGAGGCTACACCTTC
CASSQEGGRPRGYTF
>14|TRBV6-1|NA|NA|TRBJ1-5
TGTGCCAGCAGTGAAAGGGGCAACAATCAGCCCCAGCATTTT
CASSERGNNQPQHF
>16|TRBV7-2|NA|NA|TRBJ2-5
TGTGCCAGCAGTCTAGGGGTTAGTGGGGAGCGGGAGACCCAGTACTTC
CASSLGVSGERETQYF
>15|TRBV7-9|NA|NA|TRBJ1-5
TGTGCCAGCAGCCCACCGGGGGCCAACAATCAGCCCCAGCATTTT
CASSPPGANNQPQHF
>13|TRBV18|NA|once|TRBJ1-2
TGTGCCAGCTCAAGGACAGAGGGCGATGGCTACACCTTC
CASSRTEGDGYTF
>12|TRBV7-9|NA|few|TRBJ1-2
TGTGCCAGCAGCTTAAGGGGTTATGGCTACACCTTC
CASSLRGYGYTF
>14|TRBV7-2|TRBD1|NA|TRBJ1-2
TGTGCCAGCATCTCCTCCCCGACAGGGGTCGGCTACACCTTC
CASISSPTGVGYTF
>14|TRBV5-8|NA|NA|TRBJ1-4
TGTGCCAGCTCTCACGGACGGATTAATGAAAAACTGTTTTTT
CASSHGRINEKLFF
>13|TRBV7-2|NA|NA|TRBJ2-1
TGTGCCAGCAGCTTAAGGCCGAACAATGAGCAGTTCTTC
CASSLRPNNEQFF
>16|TRBV7-2|TRBD1|few|TRBJ1-4
TGTGCCAGCAGCCCGGTAGGACAGGCTGGTAATGAAAAACTGTTTTTT
CASSPVGQAGNEKLFF
>13|TRBV6-5|NA|NA|TRBJ1-1
TGTGCCAGCAGGAAAGCAATAAACACTGAAGCTTTCTTT
CASRKAINTEAFF
>15|TRBV4-2|TRBD2|NA|TRBJ2-7
TGTGCCAGCAGCCAAGAAGCGGGAAAGGGCTACGAGCAGTACTTC
CASSQEAGKGYEQYF
>14|TRBV7-2|NA|NA|TRBJ2-3
TGTGCCAGCAGCCAAATTATTAGCACAGATACGCAGTATTTT
CASSQIISTDTQYF
>15|TRBV7-8|TRBD1|NA|TRBJ1-4
TGTGCCAGCAGCGGGGCCGGGACAGGGAGAGAAAAACTGTTTTTT
CASSGAGTGREKLFF
>14|TRBV6-1|NA|NA|TRBJ2-5
TGTGCCAGCACCCCCAGGGTCGGTGGGGAGACCCAGTACTTC
CASTPRVGGETQYF
>13|TRBV19|TRBD1|NA|TRBJ1-5
TGTGCCAGTAGTAGGGACAGGGGGACGCCCCAGCATTTT
CASSRDRGTPQHF
>18|TRBV2|TRBD2|NA|TRBJ2-2
TGTGCCAGCAGTGCCGCTGGCGGGGGGGCGCCTTCCACCGGGGAGCTGTTTTTT
CASSAAGGGAPSTGELFF
>14|TRBV7-3|NA|NA|TRBJ1-1
TGTGCCAGCAGTCGGGACGGAGTGAACACTGAAGCTTTCTTT
CASSRDGVNTEAFF
>15|TRBV3-1/TRBV3-2|NA|NA|TRBJ2-7
TGTGCCAGCAGCCAAGAAGTCGCGGGGGCGGCCGAGCAGTACTTC
CASSQEVAGAAEQYF
>13|TRBV12-3/TRBV12-4|NA|NA|TRBJ2-3
TGTGCCAGCAGTTCTGGATCCACAGATACGCAGTATTTT
CASSSGSTDTQYF
>15|TRBV9|TRBD2|NA|TRBJ2-1
TGTGCCAGCAGCTCTAGCGGGGGGGCTCTCAATGAGCAGTTCTTC
CASSSSGGALNEQFF
>14|TRBV7-2|NA|NA|TRBJ1-1
TGTGCCAGCAGCTTAGTCGCCCGACAGGCAGAAGCTTTCTTT
CASSLVARQAEAFF
>15|TRBV27|NA|NA|TRBJ1-2
TGTGCCAGCAGTCGCGCAACGGGGGGAGCCTATGGCTACACCTTC
CASSRATGGAYGYTF